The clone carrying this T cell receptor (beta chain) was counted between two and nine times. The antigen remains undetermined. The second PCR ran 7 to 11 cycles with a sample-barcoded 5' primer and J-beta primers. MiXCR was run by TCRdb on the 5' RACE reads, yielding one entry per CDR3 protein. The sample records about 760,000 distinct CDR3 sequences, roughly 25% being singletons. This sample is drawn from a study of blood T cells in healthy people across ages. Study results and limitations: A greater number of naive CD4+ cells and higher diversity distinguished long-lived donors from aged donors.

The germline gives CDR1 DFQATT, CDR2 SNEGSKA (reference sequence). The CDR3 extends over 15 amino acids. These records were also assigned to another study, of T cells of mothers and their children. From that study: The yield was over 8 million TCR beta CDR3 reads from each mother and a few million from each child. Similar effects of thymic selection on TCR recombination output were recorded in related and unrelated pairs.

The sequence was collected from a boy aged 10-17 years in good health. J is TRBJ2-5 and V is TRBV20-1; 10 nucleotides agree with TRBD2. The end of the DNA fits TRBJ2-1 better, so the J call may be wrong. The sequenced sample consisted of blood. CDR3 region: CSARAVLAGDNEQFF. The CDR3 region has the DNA TGCAGTGCTAGAGCTGTGCTAGCGGGGGACAATGAGCAGTTCTTC.